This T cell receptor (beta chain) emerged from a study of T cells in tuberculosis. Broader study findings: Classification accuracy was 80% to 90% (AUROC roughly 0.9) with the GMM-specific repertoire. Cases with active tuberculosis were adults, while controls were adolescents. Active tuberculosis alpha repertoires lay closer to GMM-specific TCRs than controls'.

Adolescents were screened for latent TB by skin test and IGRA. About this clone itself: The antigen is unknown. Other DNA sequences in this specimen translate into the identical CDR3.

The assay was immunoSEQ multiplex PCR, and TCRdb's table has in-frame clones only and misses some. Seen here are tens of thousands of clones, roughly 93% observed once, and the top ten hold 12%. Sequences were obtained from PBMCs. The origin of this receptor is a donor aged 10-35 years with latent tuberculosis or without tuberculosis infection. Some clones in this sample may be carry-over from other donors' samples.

The CDR3 loop is CASSRQNTGELFF. DNA of the CDR3: TGTGCCAGCTCCCGACAGAACACCGGGGAGCTGTTTTTT. The genes are TRBV18 and TRBJ2-2; D uncertain. Germline-derived CDR1 and CDR2 are KGHSH and LQKENI. Deletions cut 6 bases from V and 1 base from J, with 6 bases between. The CDR3 loop spans 13 amino acids.